The present entry profiles one TCR beta chain with its context. Antigen specificity is unknown. These data belong to a study of CXCR3-negative and CXCR3-positive naive CD8 T cells. General study points: Whereas both naive subsets had comparably high diversity, memory CD8+ cells had much lower diversity.

This CDR3 is built from 14 residues. Looked up from germline, CDR1 is SGHVS and CDR2 is FNYEAQ. Those CD8+ T cells considered naive were CD45RO-CCR7+CD27+CD95-. UMI-tagged TRB cDNA libraries were built via 5' RACE. TCRdb re-called the 5' RACE reads; every CDR3 protein appears as one record, without DNA. Its clone listing holds fewer than 80,000 distinct CDR3 sequences. The receptor comes from a human donor in good health. Some clones in this sample may be carry-over from other donors' samples. V usage is TRBV7-6 and J usage is TRBJ1-4; with no DNA, the TCRdb D assignment of TRBD1 cannot be verified. Sequences were obtained from naive CXCR3- CD8+ T cells from blood. As for subset: CD45RO-CCR7+CD27+CD95- naive CD8+ T cells lacking CXCR3 (TNR3-). The CDR3: CASSLPPGGEKLFF.